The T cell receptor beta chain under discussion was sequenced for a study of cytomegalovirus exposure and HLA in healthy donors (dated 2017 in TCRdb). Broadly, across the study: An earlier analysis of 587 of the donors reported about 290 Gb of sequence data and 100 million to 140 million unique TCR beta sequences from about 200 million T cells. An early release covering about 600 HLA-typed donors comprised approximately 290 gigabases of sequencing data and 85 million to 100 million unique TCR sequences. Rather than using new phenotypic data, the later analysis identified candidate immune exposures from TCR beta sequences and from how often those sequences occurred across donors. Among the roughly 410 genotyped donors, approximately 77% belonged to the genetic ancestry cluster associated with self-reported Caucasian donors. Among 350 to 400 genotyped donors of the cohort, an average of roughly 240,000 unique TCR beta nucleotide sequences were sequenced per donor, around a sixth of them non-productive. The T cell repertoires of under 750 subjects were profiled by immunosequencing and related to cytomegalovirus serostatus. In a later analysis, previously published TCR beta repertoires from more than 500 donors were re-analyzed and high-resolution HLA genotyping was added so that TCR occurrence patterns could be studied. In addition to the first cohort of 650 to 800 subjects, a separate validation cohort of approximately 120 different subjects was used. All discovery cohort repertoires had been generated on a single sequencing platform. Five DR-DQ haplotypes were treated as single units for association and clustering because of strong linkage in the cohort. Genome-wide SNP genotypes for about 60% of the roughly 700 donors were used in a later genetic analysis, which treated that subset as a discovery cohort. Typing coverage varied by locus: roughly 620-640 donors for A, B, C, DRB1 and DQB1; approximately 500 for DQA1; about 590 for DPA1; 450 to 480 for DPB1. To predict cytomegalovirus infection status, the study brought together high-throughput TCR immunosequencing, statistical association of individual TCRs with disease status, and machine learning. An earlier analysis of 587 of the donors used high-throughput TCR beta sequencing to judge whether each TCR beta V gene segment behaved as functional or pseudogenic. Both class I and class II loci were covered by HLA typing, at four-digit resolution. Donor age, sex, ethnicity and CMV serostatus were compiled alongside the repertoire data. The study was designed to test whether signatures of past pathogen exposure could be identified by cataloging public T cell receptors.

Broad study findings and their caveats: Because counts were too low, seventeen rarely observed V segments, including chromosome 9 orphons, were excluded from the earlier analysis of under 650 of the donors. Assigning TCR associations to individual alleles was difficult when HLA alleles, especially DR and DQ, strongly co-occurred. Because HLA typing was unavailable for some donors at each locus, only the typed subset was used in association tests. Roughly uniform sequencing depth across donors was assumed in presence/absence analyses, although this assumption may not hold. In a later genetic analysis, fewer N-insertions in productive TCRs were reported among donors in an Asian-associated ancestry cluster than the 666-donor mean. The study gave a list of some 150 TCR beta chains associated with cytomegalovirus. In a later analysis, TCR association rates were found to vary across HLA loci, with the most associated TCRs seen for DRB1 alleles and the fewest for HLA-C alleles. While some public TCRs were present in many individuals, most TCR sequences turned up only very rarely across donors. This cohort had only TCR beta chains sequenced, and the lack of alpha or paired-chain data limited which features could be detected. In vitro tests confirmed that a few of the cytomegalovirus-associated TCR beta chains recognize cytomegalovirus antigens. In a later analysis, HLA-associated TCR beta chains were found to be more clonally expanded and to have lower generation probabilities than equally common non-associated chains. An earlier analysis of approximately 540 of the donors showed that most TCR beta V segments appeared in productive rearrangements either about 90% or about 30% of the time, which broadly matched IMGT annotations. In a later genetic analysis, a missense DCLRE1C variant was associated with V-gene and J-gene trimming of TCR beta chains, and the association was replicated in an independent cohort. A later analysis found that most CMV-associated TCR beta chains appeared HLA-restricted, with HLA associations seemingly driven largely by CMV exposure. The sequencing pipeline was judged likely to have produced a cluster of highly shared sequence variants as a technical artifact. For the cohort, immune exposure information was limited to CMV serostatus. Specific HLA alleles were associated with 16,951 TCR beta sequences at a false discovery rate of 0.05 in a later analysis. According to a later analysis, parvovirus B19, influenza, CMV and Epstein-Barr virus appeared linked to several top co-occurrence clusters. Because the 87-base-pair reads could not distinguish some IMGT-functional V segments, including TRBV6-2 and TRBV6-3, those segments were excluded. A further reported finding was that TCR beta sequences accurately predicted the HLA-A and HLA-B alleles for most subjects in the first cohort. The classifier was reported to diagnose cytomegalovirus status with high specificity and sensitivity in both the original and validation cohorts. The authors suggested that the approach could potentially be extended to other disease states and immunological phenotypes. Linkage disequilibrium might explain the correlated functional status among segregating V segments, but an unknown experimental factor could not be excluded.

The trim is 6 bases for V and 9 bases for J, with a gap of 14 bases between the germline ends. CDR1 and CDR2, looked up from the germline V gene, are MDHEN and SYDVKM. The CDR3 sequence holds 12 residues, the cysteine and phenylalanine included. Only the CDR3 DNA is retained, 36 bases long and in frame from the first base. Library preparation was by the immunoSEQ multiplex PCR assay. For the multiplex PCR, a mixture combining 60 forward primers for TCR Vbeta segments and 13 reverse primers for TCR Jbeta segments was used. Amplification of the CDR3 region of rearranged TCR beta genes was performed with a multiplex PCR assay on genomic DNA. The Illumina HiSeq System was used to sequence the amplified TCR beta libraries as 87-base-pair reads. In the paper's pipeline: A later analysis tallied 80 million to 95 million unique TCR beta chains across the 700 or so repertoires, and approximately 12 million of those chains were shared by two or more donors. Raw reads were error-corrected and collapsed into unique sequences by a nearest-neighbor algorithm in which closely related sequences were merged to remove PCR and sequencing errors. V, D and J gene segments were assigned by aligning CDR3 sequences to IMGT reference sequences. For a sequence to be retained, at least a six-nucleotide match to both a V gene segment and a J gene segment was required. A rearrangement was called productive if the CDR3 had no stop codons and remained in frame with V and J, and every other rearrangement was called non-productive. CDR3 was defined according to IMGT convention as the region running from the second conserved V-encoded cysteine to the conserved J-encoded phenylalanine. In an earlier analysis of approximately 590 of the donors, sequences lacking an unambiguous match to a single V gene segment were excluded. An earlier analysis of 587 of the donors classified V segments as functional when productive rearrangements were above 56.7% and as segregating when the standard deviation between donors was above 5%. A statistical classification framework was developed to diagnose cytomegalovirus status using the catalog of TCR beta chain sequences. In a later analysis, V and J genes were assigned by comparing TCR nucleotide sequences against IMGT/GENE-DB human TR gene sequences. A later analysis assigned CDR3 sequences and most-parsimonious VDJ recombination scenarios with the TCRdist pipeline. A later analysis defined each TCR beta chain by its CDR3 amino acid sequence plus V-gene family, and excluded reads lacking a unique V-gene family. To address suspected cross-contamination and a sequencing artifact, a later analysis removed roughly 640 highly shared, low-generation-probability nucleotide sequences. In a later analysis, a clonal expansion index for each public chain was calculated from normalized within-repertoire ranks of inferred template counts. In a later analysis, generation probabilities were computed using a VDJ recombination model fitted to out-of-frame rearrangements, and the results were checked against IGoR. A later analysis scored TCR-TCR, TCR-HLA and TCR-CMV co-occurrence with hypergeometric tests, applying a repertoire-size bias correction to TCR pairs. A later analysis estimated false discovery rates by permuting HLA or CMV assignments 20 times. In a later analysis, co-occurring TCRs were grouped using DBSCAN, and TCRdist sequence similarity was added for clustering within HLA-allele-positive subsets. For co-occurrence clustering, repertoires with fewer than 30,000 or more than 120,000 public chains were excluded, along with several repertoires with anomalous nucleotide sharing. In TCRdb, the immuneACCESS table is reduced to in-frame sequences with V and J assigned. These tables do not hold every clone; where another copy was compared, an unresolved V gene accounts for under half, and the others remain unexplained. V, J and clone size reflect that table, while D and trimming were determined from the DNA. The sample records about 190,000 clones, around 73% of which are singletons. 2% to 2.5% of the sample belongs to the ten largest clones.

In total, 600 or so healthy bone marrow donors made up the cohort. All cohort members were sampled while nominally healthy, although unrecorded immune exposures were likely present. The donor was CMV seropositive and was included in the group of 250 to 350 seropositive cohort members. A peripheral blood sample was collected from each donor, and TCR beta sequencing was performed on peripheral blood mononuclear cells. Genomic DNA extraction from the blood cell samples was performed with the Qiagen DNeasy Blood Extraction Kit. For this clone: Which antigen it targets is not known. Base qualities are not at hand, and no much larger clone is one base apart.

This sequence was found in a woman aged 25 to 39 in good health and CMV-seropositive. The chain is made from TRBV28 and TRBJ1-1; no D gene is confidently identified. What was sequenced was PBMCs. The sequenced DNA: TGTGCCAGCAGGCCCGACAATCCCCAAGCTTTCTTT. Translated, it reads CASRPDNPQAFF.